The 9 T cell receptor beta chains below come from one sample, sequenced in a study of identical twins. Each CDR3 protein gets one entry after TCRdb re-called the 5' RACE reads with MiXCR. The sample holds about 100,000 distinct CDR3 sequences, about 6% seen once. The sample comprised memory T cells sorted from blood. Receptor source: a woman between 45 and 60 years old in good health.

As for this clonotype: A much larger clone is a single base away; this may be a read error. The genes are TRBV5-1 and TRBJ2-5; D may match TRBD1 or TRBD2 (6 bases each). The length of the CDR3 is 13 residues. CDR1 SGHRS and CDR2 YFSETQ come from the germline V gene. Written as DNA, the CDR3 is TGCGCCAGCAGCTCCCGGGGGCAAGAGCCCCAGTACTTC. This codes for CASSSRGQEPQYF.

This clonotype was detected ten times or more. V usage is TRBV7-3 and J usage is TRBJ2-3; tentatively, D is TRBD1 (7 bases). The CDR3 has 14 amino acids. The germline V gene encodes CDR1 SGHTA and CDR2 FQGTGA. V lost 5 bases and J 1 base, leaving 10 bases between the germline ends. The CDR3 sequence: CASSPRGGTDTQYF. The CDR3 DNA is TGTGCCAGCAGCCCCAGGGGGGGCACAGATACGCAGTATTTT.

The table lists this clonotype with a count of one. This may be a read error: a much more frequent sequence differs by one nucleotide. The chain is built from TRBV18 and TRBJ2-7, with 10 bases that match TRBD2. Looked up from germline, CDR1 is KGHSH and CDR2 is LQKENI. This CDR3 is built from 17 residues. CDR3 loop: CTSSPLSTSGLFYEQYF. DNA of the CDR3: TGTACCAGCTCACCACTTTCGACTAGCGGGTTATTCTACGAGCAGTACTTC.

This clonotype was seen at least ten times. The chain employs TRBV5-1 and TRBJ2-1; tentatively, D is TRBD2 (6 bases). V lost 0 bases, J lost 10 bases, and 17 bases lay in between. The CDR3 loop spans 15 amino acids. Germline V gives CDR1 SGHRS, CDR2 YFSETQ. As DNA, the CDR3 is TGCGCCAGCAGCTTGGAGGTGGGAGGATTGGGCGAGCAGTTCTTC. It yields the protein CASSLEVGGLGEQFF.

In its sample, this clonotype was seen many times. V gene TRBV11-2 combines with J gene TRBJ2-2; 9 nucleotides align to TRBD1. Trimming took 2 bases from V and 6 from J; bases not matched to a gene: 7. Looked up from germline, CDR1 is SGHAT and CDR2 is FQNNGV. This CDR3 is built from 16 residues. In nucleotides, the CDR3 is TGTGCCAGCAGCTTATTATACAGGGGGCGCTCCGGGGAGCTGTTTTTT. Translating it yields CASSLLYRGRSGELFF.

The table lists this clonotype with many counts. The DNA of the CDR3 is TGTGCCAGCAGTTGGACTAGCGGGATGGTCAATGAGCAGTTCTTC. Translated, it gives CASSWTSGMVNEQFF. The chain couples TRBV2 to TRBJ2-1, with 12 positions matching TRBD2. With V trimmed by 5 bases and J by 6 bases, 5 bases remained unmatched. The CDR3 has 15 residues. Germline V gene lookup returns CDR1 SNHLY and CDR2 FYNNEI.

A few counts support this clonotype. The chain has TRBV20-1 and TRBJ2-1, with 10 bases fitting TRBD2. The CDR3 has 18 residues. Germline V gene data show CDR1 as DFQATT and CDR2 as SNEGSKA (reference sequence). V gave up 2 bases and J gave up 3 bases; unmatched junction bases: 13. The CDR3 sequence: CSARPRKKAGGYYNEQFF. CDR3 in DNA: TGCAGTGCTAGACCAAGGAAAAAAGCGGGAGGGTACTACAATGAGCAGTTCTTC.

This clonotype was picked up many times. The chain links TRBV6-5 to TRBJ2-5, with D perhaps TRBD2 (6 bases). CDR1 is MNHEY and CDR2 is SVGAGI in the germline V gene. CDR3 length: 15 residues. Trimming stripped 3 bases from V and 0 bases from J, with 11 bases between. For the CDR3, the DNA is TGTGCCAGCAGTTATTCGGGGGACTACCAAGAGACCCAGTACTTC. It is translated as CASSYSGDYQETQYF.

This clonotype was found a few times. The rearrangement links TRBV3-1 to TRBJ2-1, with a weak D call TRBD2 (5 bases). This CDR3 region has 15 residues. The V and J ends lost 0 bases and 4 bases respectively, with 10 bases between them. CDR1 is LGHDT and CDR2 is YNNKEL in the germline V gene (reference sequence). CDR3 in amino acids: CASSQDRGLYNEQFF. CDR3 bases: TGTGCCAGCAGCCAAGACCGCGGGCTTTACAATGAGCAGTTCTTC.